One and the same sample provided the 2 T cell receptor beta chains below, sequenced in a study of blood T cell repertoires in COVID-19. Sequencing used immunoSEQ multiplex PCR; TCRdb keeps in-frame clones, though not all of them. The repertoire holds 190,000 or so clones, with approximately 86% as singletons. Sequencing was done on a sample of peripheral blood. These receptors came from an elderly woman with acute or convalescent COVID-19.

The chain employs TRBV7-9 and TRBJ2-2; 10 nucleotides match TRBD2. V trimming: 5 bases; J trimming: 4 bases; junction bases outside the gene matches: 7. Germline loops: CDR1 SEHNR, CDR2 FQNEAQ (reference sequence). The CDR3 contains 16 residues. CDR3 protein: CASSQGLASSTGELFF. CDR3 sequence (DNA): TGTGCCAGCAGCCAGGGACTAGCGAGTTCCACCGGGGAGCTGTTTTTT.

The rearrangement joins TRBV11-2 to TRBJ2-3; a weak D match, TRBD2 (6 bases). Trimming stripped 4 bases from V and 3 bases from J, with 17 bases between. Germline CDR1 reads SGHAT; CDR2 reads FQNNGV. The CDR3 has 16 amino acids. The CDR3 region is CASSSPLRGSTDTQYF. DNA of the CDR3: TGTGCCAGCAGCTCCCCTCTCCGGGGGAGTACAGATACGCAGTATTTT.